The 9 T cell receptor beta chains reported below all come from one sample, sequenced in a study of blood T cell repertoires in COVID-19. Some clones are missing from TCRdb's copy, which holds only in-frame ones; the method was immunoSEQ multiplex PCR. The repertoire has over 200,000 clones, approximately 86% of them found once; the top ten carry more than 4%. The specimen sequenced was PBMCs or T cells enriched from blood (not recorded which). All receptors derive from a woman in her twenties or thirties who had been exposed to COVID-19.

This chain uses TRBV10-3 with TRBJ1-5; D unresolved. Trimming stripped 5 bases from V and 2 bases from J, with 10 bases between. This CDR3 spans 14 amino acids. CDR1 is ENHRY and CDR2 is SYGVKD in the germline V gene. The CDR3 is CAISPEGGNQPQHF. The CDR3 DNA reads as TGTGCCATCAGTCCAGAAGGAGGCAATCAGCCCCAGCATTTT.

This chain joins TRBV19 and TRBJ1-4, with a weak D call TRBD1 (5 bases). V lost 5 bases and J lost 7, with 20 bases in between. The germline V gene encodes CDR1 LNHDA and CDR2 SQIVND (reference sequence). The CDR3 length is 16 residues. CDR3 sequence reads: CASSQDQGSNGEKLFF. DNA of the CDR3: TGTGCCAGTAGTCAAGACCAGGGTAGTAACGGTGAAAAACTGTTTTTT.

The chain recombines TRBV4-1 with TRBJ1-6; 10 bases agree with TRBD1. The CDR3 covers 18 residues. The V and J ends lost 0 bases and 6 bases, in that order; junction bases with no gene match: 8. Germline lookup yields CDR1 MGHRA and CDR2 YSYEKL. The CDR3 DNA follows: TGCGCCAGCAGCCAAGAGACTCGGACAGGGGGATTTAATTCACCCCTCCACTTT. Amino acids: CASSQETRTGGFNSPLHF.

CDR3 sequence (DNA): TGTGCCAGCAGCGCCCGGGGTGCCTTAGGAGTTGGTGGCTACACCTTC. It yields the protein CASSARGALGVGGYTF. This chain uses TRBV9 with TRBJ1-2; no clear D. The V and J ends lost 3 bases and 7 bases respectively, with 22 bases between them. The CDR3 is 16 amino acids. Germline V CDR1 and CDR2: SGDLS, YYNGEE. The variable domain in full, completed from reference TRBV9 and TRBJ1-2, reads DSGVTQTPKHLITATGQRVTLRCSPRSGDLSVYWYQQSLDQGLQFLIQYYNGEERAKGNILERFSAQQFPDLHSELNLSSLELGDSALYFCASSARGALGVGGYTFGSGTRLTVV.

The J gene is TRBJ1-4, the V gene TRBV5-1; 8 bases are shared with TRBD1. Losses at the gene ends were 0 bases for V and 6 bases for J; bases not matched to a gene: 4. CDR1 and CDR2 from the germline V gene are SGHRS and YFSETQ. This CDR3 contains 15 residues. This CDR3 reads CASSLGQGAHEKLFF. The CDR3 DNA reads as TGCGCCAGCAGCTTGGGCCAGGGGGCCCATGAAAAACTGTTTTTT.

The rearrangement uses TRBV27 and TRBJ2-7; D not certain. CDR3 length: 14 amino acids. V lost 3 bases to trimming and J lost 4 bases, with 13 bases between them. CDR1 and CDR2 from the germline V gene are MNHEY and SMNVEV (reference sequence). CDR3 in amino acids: CASSFGFSLYEQYF. CDR3 sequence (DNA): TGTGCCAGCAGTTTTGGCTTTTCCCTGTACGAGCAGTACTTC.

The rearrangement uses TRBV7-9 and TRBJ1-2, with 12 bases lining up with TRBD1. V lost 5 bases, J lost 8 bases, and 15 bases stayed unmatched. The CDR3 consists of 17 residues. Germline CDR1 reads SEHNR; CDR2 reads FQNEAQ (reference sequence). The CDR3 DNA reads as TGTGCCAGCAGCCCCGTCTCCGGGACAGGGGGCGGAATAGGCTACACCTTC. It codes for CASSPVSGTGGGIGYTF.

The chain links TRBV7-9 to TRBJ2-5; 8 bases agree with TRBD2. The CDR3 sequence is 15 residues long. With V trimmed by 3 bases and J by 3 bases, 6 bases remained unmatched. Germline CDR1 SEHNR, CDR2 FQNEAQ (reference sequence). In DNA form, the CDR3 reads TGTGCCAGCAGCTTCACCGGGACTAGTAAAGAGACCCAGTACTTC. This encodes CASSFTGTSKETQYF.

This clone was detected only once. The chain recombines TRBV25-1 with TRBJ2-7; possibly TRBD2 for D (5 bases). The V end lost 1 base, the J end lost 4 bases, and 11 bases lay between the germline ends. The germline V gene encodes CDR1 MGHDK and CDR2 SYGVNS. The length of the CDR3 is 14 residues. As DNA, the CDR3 is TGTGCCAGCAGTGAATCGGGATATCCATACGAGCAGTACTTC. Protein product: CASSESGYPYEQYF.